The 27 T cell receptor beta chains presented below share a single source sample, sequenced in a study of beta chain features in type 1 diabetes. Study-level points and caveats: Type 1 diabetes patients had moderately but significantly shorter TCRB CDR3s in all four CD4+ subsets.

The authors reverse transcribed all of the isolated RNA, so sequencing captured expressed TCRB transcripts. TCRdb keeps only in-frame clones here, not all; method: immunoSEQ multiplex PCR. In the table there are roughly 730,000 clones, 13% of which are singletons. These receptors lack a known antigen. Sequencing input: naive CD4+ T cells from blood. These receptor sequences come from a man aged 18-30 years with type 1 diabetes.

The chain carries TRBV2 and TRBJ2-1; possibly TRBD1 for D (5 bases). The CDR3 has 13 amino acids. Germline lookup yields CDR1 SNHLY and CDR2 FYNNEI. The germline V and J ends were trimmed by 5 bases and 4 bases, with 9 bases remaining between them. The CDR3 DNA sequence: TGTGCCAGCAGTCTGACAGATTACAATGAGCAGTTCTTC. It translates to CASSLTDYNEQFF.

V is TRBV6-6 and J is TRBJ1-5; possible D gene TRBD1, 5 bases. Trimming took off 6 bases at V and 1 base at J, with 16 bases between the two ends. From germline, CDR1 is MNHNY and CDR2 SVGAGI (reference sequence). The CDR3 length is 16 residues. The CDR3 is CASSPPGGSSNQPQHF. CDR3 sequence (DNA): TGTGCCAGCAGCCCCCCGGGGGGGAGCAGCAATCAGCCCCAGCATTTT.

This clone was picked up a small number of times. The CDR3 region is CASSRTDSYEQYF. DNA of the CDR3: TGTGCCAGTAGTCGTACAGATTCCTACGAGCAGTACTTC. V gene TRBV19 combines with J gene TRBJ2-7; D is unclear. The CDR3 extends over 13 amino acids. The germline CDR1 and CDR2 sequences are LNHDA and SQIVND (reference sequence). V was cut by 5 bases and J by 1 base, with 9 bases left in between.

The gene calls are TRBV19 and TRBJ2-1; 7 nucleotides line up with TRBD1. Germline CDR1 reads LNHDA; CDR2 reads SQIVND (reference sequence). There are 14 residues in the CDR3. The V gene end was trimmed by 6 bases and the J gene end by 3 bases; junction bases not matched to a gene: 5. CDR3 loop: CASRPGQLYNEQFF. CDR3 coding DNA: TGTGCCAGTAGGCCGGGACAGCTCTACAATGAGCAGTTCTTC.

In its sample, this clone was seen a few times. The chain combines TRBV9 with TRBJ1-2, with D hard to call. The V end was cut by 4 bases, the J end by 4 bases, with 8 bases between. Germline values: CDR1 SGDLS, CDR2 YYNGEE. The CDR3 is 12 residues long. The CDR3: CASSSPRYGYTF. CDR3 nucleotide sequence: TGTGCCAGCAGCTCCCCCCGCTATGGCTACACCTTC.

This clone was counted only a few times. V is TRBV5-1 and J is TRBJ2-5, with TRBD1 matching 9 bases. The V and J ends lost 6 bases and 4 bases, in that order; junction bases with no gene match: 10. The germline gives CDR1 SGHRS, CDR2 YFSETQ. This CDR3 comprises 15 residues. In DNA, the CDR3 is TGCGCCAGCAAGTTACGGACAGGGGCAGGAGAGACCCAGTACTTC. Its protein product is CASKLRTGAGETQYF.

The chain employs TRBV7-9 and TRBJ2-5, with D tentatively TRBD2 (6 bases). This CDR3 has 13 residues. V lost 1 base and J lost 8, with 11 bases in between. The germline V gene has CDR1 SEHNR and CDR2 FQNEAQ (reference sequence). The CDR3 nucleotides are TGTGCCAGCAGCTTAGAAGCGGGTAACACCCAGTACTTC. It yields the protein CASSLEAGNTQYF.

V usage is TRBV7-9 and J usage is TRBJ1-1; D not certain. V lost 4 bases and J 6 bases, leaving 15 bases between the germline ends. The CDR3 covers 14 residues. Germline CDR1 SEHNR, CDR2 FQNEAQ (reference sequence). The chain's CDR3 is CASSYGRETSEAFF. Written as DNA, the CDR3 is TGTGCCAGCAGCTATGGACGGGAGACCTCTGAAGCTTTCTTT. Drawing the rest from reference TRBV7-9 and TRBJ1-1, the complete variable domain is DTGVSQNPRHKITKRGQNVTFRCDPISEHNRLYWYRQTLGQGPEFLTYFQNEAQLEKSRLLSDRFSAERPKGSFSTLEIQRTEQGDSAMYLCASSYGRETSEAFFGQGTRLTVV.

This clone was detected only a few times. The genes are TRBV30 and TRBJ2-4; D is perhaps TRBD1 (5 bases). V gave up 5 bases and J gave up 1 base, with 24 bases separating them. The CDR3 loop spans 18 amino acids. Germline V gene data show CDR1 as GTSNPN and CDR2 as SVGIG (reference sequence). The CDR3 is CAWRRWKGTGEAKNIQYF. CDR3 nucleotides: TGTGCCTGGCGACGATGGAAAGGAACAGGAGAGGCCAAAAACATTCAGTACTTC.

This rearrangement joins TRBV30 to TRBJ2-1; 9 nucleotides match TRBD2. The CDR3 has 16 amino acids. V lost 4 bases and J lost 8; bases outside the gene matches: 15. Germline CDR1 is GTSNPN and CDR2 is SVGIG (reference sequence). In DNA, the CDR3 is TGTGCCTGGACCTACTCCGGGGCTAGCGGGATCCATGAGCAGTTCTTC. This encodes CAWTYSGASGIHEQFF.

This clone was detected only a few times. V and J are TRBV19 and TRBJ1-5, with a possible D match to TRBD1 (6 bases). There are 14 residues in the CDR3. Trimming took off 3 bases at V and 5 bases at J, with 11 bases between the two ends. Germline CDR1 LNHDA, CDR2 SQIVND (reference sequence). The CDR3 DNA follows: TGTGCCAGTAGTATGCGACAGGAAGATCAGCCCCAGCATTTT. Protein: CASSMRQEDQPQHF. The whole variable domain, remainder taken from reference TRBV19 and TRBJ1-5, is DGGITQSPKYLFRKEGQNVTLSCEQNLNHDAMYWYRQDPGQGLRLIYYSQIVNDFQKGDIAEGYSVSREKKESFPLTVTSAQKNPTAFYLCASSMRQEDQPQHFGDGTRLSIL.

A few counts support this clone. The DNA of the CDR3 is TGTGCCAGCTCACCGCTTTTGGAAGCTGGGGCCAACGTCCTGACTTTC. This translates into CASSPLLEAGANVLTF. J is TRBJ2-6 and V is TRBV18; no reliable D call. Germline V gene data show CDR1 as KGHSH and CDR2 as LQKENI. The V and J ends lost 3 bases and 2 bases respectively, with 11 bases between them. CDR3 length equals 16 residues. Using reference TRBV18 and TRBJ2-6 for the parts outside the CDR3, the full variable domain is NAGVMQNPRHLVRRRGQEARLRCSPMKGHSHVYWYRQLPEEGLKFMVYLQKENIIDESGMPKERFSAEFPKEGPSILRIQQVVRGDSAAYFCASSPLLEAGANVLTFGAGSRLTVL.

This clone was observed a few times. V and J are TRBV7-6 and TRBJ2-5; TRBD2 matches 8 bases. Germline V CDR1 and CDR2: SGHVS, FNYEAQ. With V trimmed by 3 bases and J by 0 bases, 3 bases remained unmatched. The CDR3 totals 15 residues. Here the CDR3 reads CASSLASGYQETQYF. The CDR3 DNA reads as TGTGCCAGCAGCTTGGCTAGCGGGTACCAAGAGACCCAGTACTTC.

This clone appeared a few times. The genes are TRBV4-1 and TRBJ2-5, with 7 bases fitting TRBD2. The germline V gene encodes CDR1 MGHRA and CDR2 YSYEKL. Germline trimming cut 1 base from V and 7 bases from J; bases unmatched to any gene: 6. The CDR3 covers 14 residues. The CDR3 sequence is CASSQGEREGTQYF. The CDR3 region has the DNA TGCGCCAGCAGCCAAGGAGAAAGGGAGGGGACCCAGTACTTC.

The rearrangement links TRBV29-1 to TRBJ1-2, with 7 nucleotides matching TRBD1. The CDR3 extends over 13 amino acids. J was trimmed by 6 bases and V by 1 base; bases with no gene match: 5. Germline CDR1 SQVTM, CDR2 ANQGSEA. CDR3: CSVEGGTGDGYTF. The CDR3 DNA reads TGCAGCGTTGAAGGCGGAACAGGGGATGGCTACACCTTC. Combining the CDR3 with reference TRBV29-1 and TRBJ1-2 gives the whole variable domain SAVISQKPSRDICQRGTSLTIQCQVDSQVTMMFWYRQQPGQSLTLIATANQGSEATYESGFVIDKFPISRPNLTFSTLTVSNMSPEDSSIYLCSVEGGTGDGYTFGSGTRLTVV.

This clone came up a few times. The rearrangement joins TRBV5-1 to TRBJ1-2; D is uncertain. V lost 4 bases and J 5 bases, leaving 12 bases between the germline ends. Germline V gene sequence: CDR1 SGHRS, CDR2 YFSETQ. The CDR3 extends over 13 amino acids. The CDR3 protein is CASSLVVGYGYTF. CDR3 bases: TGCGCCAGCAGCCTGGTCGTGGGGTATGGCTACACCTTC.

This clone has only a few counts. The CDR3 is CASSRVIQETQYF. The CDR3, as DNA: TGCGCCAGCAGCCGAGTGATCCAAGAGACCCAGTACTTC. The gene calls are TRBV4-1 and TRBJ2-5, with unresolved D. The CDR3 loop spans 13 amino acids. Between the trimmed V and J ends, which lost 4 bases and 1 base, there was a span of 7 bases. CDR1 and CDR2 from the germline V gene are MGHRA and YSYEKL.

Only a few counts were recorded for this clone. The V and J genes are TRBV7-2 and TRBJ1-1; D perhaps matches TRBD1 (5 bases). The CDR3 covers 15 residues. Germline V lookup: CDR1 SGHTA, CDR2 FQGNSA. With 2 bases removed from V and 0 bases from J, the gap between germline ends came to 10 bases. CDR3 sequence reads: CASSLPGTVNTEAFF. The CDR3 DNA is TGTGCCAGCAGCTTACCCGGGACGGTGAACACTGAAGCTTTCTTT.

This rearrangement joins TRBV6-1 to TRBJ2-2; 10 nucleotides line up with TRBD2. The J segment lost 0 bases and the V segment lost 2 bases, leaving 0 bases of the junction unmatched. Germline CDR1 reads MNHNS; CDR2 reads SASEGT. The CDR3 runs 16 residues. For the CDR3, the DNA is TGTGCCAGCAGTGAACTAGCGGGGGCGAACACCGGGGAGCTGTTTTTT. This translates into CASSELAGANTGELFF.

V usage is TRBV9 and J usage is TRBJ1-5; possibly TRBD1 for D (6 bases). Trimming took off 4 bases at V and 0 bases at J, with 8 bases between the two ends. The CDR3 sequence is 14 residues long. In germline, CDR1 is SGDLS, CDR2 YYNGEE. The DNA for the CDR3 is TGTGCCAGCAGCCGACAGGATAGCAATCAGCCCCAGCATTTT. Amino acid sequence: CASSRQDSNQPQHF.

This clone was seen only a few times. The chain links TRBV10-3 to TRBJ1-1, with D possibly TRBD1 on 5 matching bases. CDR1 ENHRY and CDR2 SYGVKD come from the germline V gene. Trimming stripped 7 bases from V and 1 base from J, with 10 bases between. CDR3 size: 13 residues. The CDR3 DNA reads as TGTGCCATCAAGGGCAGGGAGAACACTGAAGCTTTCTTT. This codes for CAIKGRENTEAFF.

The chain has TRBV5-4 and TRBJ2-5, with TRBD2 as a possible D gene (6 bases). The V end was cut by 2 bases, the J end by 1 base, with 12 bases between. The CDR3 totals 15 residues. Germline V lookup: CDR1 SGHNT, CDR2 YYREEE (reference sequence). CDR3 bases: TGTGCCAGCAGCTTTAGCGGTGCATTCCAAGAGACCCAGTACTTC. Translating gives CASSFSGAFQETQYF.

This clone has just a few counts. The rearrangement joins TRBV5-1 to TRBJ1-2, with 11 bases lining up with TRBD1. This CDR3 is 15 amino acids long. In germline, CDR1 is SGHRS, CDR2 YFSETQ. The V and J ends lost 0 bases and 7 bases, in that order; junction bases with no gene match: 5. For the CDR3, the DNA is TGCGCCAGCAGCTTGGGGACAGGGGGCAACGGTGGCTACACCTTC. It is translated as CASSLGTGGNGGYTF. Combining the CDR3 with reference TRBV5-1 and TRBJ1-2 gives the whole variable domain KAGVTQTPRYLIKTRGQQVTLSCSPISGHRSVSWYQQTPGQGLQFLFEYFSETQRNKGNFPGRFSGRQFSNSRSEMNVSTLELGDSALYLCASSLGTGGNGGYTFGSGTRLTVV.

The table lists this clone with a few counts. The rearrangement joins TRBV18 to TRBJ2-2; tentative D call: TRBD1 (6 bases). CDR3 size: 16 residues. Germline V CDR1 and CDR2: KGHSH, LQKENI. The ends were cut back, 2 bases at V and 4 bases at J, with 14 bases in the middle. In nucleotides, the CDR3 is TGTGCCAGCTCACCAGGTCACAGGGAAGTCACCGGGGAGCTGTTTTTT. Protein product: CASSPGHREVTGELFF.

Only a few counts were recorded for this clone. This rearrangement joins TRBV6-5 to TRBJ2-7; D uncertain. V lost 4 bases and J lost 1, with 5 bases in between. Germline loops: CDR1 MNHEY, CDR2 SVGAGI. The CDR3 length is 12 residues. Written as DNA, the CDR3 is TGTGCCAGCAGTTCGCGATCCTACGAGCAGTACTTC. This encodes CASSSRSYEQYF.

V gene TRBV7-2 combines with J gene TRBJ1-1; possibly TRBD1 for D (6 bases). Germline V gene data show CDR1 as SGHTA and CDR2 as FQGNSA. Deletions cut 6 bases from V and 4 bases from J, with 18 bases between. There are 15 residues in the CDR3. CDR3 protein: CASREVAGVGTEAFF. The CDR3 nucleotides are TGTGCCAGCAGGGAGGTGGCAGGGGTGGGCACTGAAGCTTTCTTT.

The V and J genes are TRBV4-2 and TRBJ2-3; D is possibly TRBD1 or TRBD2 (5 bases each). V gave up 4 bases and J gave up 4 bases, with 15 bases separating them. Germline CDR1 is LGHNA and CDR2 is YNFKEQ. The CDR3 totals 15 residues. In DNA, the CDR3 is TGTGCCAGCAGCCTCGGGGACCCCGGGGCAGATACGCAGTATTTT. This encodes CASSLGDPGADTQYF.